This T cell receptor beta chain was sequenced for a study of blood T cell repertoires in COVID-19. This CDR3 comprises 13 residues. V was pared by 8 bases and J by 7 bases, with 14 bases between. Germline assignment: CDR1 MNHEY and CDR2 SMNVEV (reference sequence). Profiled with immunoSEQ multiplex PCR; TCRdb holds only in-frame clones, not every one. The profile shows about 100,000 clones, approximately 88% of them singletons. Sequences were obtained from peripheral blood. The source is a woman aged 60-75 years with acute or convalescent COVID-19. The chain uses TRBV27 and TRBJ2-2; tentative D call: TRBD2 (6 bases). The DNA for the CDR3 is TGTGCCAGCCGGATGCTGGAGGGCGGGGAGCTGTTTTTT. Amino acid sequence: CASRMLEGGELFF.